The entry below gives a single T cell receptor beta chain sequence along with its context. Its antigen is as yet unknown. Germline V lookup: CDR1 SGHTA, CDR2 FQGNSA. The CDR3 sequence is 15 residues long. The ends lost 2 bases at V and 6 bases at J; junction bases unmatched: 5. The PCR used 60 Vbeta and 13 Jbeta primers. Sequencing used immunoSEQ multiplex PCR; TCRdb keeps in-frame clones, though not all of them. The data contain around 110,000 clones, roughly 82% of them singletons. The donors comprised healthy bone marrow donors. This entry comes from a study of cytomegalovirus exposure and HLA in healthy donors. Study-level points and caveats: In a later analysis, HLA-C alleles had the fewest associated TCRs, DRB1 alleles the most. In a later analysis, several top co-occurrence clusters appeared linked to parvovirus B19, influenza, CMV and Epstein-Barr virus.

This clonotype was obtained from a man aged 25 to 45 in good health and CMV-seropositive. This chain links TRBV7-2 with TRBJ2-2; TRBD2 matches 8 bases. The sequenced material came from PBMCs. The CDR3 sequence is CASSLFGGGAGELFF. The CDR3 DNA follows: TGTGCCAGCAGCTTATTCGGGGGGGGAGCCGGGGAGCTGTTTTTT.